The 9 T cell receptor beta chains reported below all come from one sample, sequenced in a study of blood T cell repertoires in COVID-19. Assay used: immunoSEQ multiplex PCR; TCRdb lists only in-frame clones, some missing. The sample lists nearly 90,000 clones; around 88% were seen once. The source material was peripheral blood. Receptors were obtained from a man in his sixties with acute or convalescent COVID-19.

The chain carries TRBV13 and TRBJ1-1, with TRBD1 identical over 7 bases. The trim removed 5 bases at V and 10 bases at J, leaving 10 bases unmatched. The CDR3 runs 13 residues. Looked up from germline, CDR1 is PRHDT and CDR2 is FYEKMQ (reference sequence). The CDR3 reads CASSLRQGWTAFF. CDR3 nucleotides: TGTGCCAGCAGCCTAAGACAGGGATGGACAGCTTTCTTT.

The genes are TRBV24-1 and TRBJ2-1; 10 bases agree with TRBD2. The CDR3 spans 14 residues. J lost 8 bases, V lost 7 bases, and 7 bases had no gene match. The germline gives CDR1 KGHDR, CDR2 SFDVKD. CDR3 nucleotides: TGTGCCACCAGCGGGCTAGCGGGGGAGGATGAGCAGTTCTTC. Its translation is CATSGLAGEDEQFF.

This clone was seen a single time. V is TRBV5-8 and J is TRBJ2-3, with 8 bases lining up with TRBD2. The CDR3 is 16 amino acids. The V gene's germline CDR1 is SGHTS and CDR2 YDEGEE. V lost 0 bases and J lost 4; bases outside the gene matches: 7. The CDR3: CASSLGAGDIPDTQYF. DNA of the CDR3: TGTGCCAGCAGCTTGGGAGCGGGGGACATCCCAGATACGCAGTATTTT.

This rearrangement joins TRBV6-5 to TRBJ2-7; no clear D. CDR3 length: 15 amino acids. Trimming stripped 2 bases from V and 3 bases from J, with 14 bases between. From germline, CDR1 is MNHEY and CDR2 SVGAGI. In DNA form, the CDR3 reads TGTGCCAGCAGTTACGAAGTTCGTACGCGCTACGAGCAGTACTTC. Encoded protein: CASSYEVRTRYEQYF.

This clone was recorded only once. This sequence joins TRBV14 and TRBJ1-6; D remains ambiguous. This CDR3 comprises 13 residues. Trimming cost V 5 bases and J 7 bases, with 9 bases left between them. CDR1 is SGHDN, CDR2 FVKESK, per germline. CDR3 coding DNA: TGTGCCAGCAGCAGCAAAACGAATTCACCCCTCCACTTT. It encodes CASSSKTNSPLHF.

The chain employs TRBV27 and TRBJ2-7; TRBD1 agrees at 8 bases. V was clipped by 3 bases and J by 5 bases; unmatched bases: 9. The V gene's germline CDR1 is MNHEY and CDR2 SMNVEV (reference sequence). This CDR3 has 15 amino acids. The CDR3 nucleotides read TGTGCCAGCAGTTTCGGGCAGGGGGCGCGACACGAGCAGTACTTC. Translation: CASSFGQGARHEQYF.

The chain combines TRBV30 with TRBJ2-7, with unresolved D. The CDR3 spans 11 residues. Germline V CDR1 and CDR2: GTSNPN, SVGIG (reference sequence). V was trimmed by 3 bases and J by 4 bases, leaving 7 bases between them. The CDR3 nucleotides are TGTGCCTGGAGATCCAAATACGAGCAGTACTTC. This codes for CAWRSKYEQYF.

The chain couples TRBV10-2 to TRBJ2-3; 7 positions match TRBD2. The ends lost 8 bases at V and 4 bases at J; junction bases unmatched: 6. This CDR3 comprises 13 residues. The germline CDR1 and CDR2 sequences are WSHSY and SAAADI. Here the CDR3 reads CASAGEGADTQYF. The CDR3 DNA reads TGCGCCAGCGCGGGAGAAGGGGCAGATACGCAGTATTTT.

This clone was picked up a small number of times. The CDR3 region has the DNA TGCGCCAGCAGCGGGGACAGTGAAAAACTGTTTTTT. Translation gives CASSGDSEKLFF. The chain uses TRBV5-1 and TRBJ1-4; TRBD1 matches at 7 bases. This CDR3 spans 12 amino acids. Per germline, CDR1 SGHRS and CDR2 YFSETQ. Trimming removed 4 bases from V and 7 bases from J; junction bases left unmatched: 1.